This entry is about one TCR beta chain. The sample originates from a study of blood T cell repertoires in COVID-19. About the research overall: Samples of COVID-19 (acute and convalescent) were obtained from the United States, Italy and Spain. From T cells, B-cell-depleted T cells, or PBMCs came the material, which was cDNA or gDNA.

Germline-derived CDR1 and CDR2 are SGHNT and YENEEA. This CDR3 has 15 residues. Trimming removed 4 bases at V and 4 bases at J, with 16 bases between. Original processing notes: Amplification from reference gene primers served as the basis for estimated nucleated cell counts. Produced via immunoSEQ multiplex PCR; TCRdb's table is partial and in-frame only. V, J and clone size are taken as reported in that table, and D and trimming were inferred from the DNA itself. Counted here are some 97,000 clones, less than 95% occurring once; the ten biggest clones make up about 1.7%. The rearrangement joins TRBV11-3 to TRBJ1-2, with D possibly TRBD1 on 5 matching bases. Sequences were obtained from peripheral blood. The source of this sequence is a man in his sixties with acute or convalescent COVID-19. For the CDR3, the DNA is TGTGCCAGCAGCTCCCGGGCCCCGGGGGGCTATGGCTACACCTTC. Its protein product is CASSSRAPGGYGYTF.